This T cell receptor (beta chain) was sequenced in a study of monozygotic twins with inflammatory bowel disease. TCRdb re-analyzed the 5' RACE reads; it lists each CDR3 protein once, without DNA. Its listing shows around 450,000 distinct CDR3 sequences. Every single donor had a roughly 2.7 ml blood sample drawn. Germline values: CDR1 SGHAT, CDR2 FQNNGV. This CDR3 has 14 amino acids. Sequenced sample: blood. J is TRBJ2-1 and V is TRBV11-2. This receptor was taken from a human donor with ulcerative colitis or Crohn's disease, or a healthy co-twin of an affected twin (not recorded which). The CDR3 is CASSLASAYNEQFF.